This TCR beta chain was sequenced in a study of T cells in Graves' hyperthyroidism and ophthalmopathy. Study conclusions and caveats: Researchers found most expanded thyroid clonotypes above 0.001 in blood as well.

V lost 6 bases to trimming and J lost 2 bases; unmatched junction nucleotides: 6. In germline, CDR1 is SNHLY, CDR2 FYNNEI. The CDR3 has 15 residues. Uncontrolled infection, other autoimmune disease, pregnancy or lactation excluded patients. Many counts were recorded for this clonotype. Its antigen is not identified. TCR beta CDR3 region amplification was performed from RNA transcripts. With the HTBI primer set, the TCR CDR3 went through a first round of RT-PCR. TCRdb re-derived calls from the multiplex PCR reads in MiXCR, one entry per CDR3 protein. The sample holds roughly 300,000 distinct CDR3 sequences; over 20% are singletons and the top ten take roughly 52%.

The chain is built from TRBV2 and TRBJ2-2, with 7 bases identical to TRBD1. Specimen: blood. This clonotype originated in a woman aged 50 to 60 with Graves' hyperthyroidism. The CDR3 region is CASSRQGGNTGELFF. DNA for the CDR3: TGTGCCAGCAGCCGACAGGGTGGTAACACCGGGGAGCTGTTTTTT.